This T cell receptor (beta chain) was found in a study of blood T cells in healthy people across ages. For the second PCR, which ran for about 7 to 12 cycles, a sample-barcoded 5' primer and a J-beta primer mix were used. Each CDR3 protein is one row after TCRdb ran MiXCR on the 5' RACE reads. The sample has approximately 850,000 distinct CDR3 sequences; 55% to 70% are singletons. This CDR3 region has 13 residues. V dropped 0 bases and J dropped 12 bases, with 12 bases sitting between them. Per the germline V gene, CDR1 is SGHAT and CDR2 is FQNNGV. To note about this clonotype: Its antigen is currently unknown.

Points from the study as a whole: In older individuals, TCR beta diversity per million T cells was lower, falling roughly linearly with age.

The chain recombines TRBV11-2 with TRBJ2-1; weak D call: TRBD2 (5 bases). Material for sequencing was blood. This TCR was recovered from a man aged 30-40 years in good health. The CDR3 DNA follows: TGTGCCAGCAGCTTAGAGACTAAAAGAGTGCAGTTCTTC. Translating it yields CASSLETKRVQFF.